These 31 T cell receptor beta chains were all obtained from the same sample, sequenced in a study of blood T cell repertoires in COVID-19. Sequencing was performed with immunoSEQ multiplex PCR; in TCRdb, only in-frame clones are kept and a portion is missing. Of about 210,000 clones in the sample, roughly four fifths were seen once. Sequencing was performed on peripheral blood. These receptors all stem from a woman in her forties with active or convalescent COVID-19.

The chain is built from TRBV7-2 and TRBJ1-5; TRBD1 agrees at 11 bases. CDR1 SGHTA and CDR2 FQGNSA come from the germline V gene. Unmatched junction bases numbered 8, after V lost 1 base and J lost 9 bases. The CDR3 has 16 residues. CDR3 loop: CASSLDGTGGYPPQHF. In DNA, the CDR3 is TGTGCCAGCAGCTTAGACGGGACAGGGGGATACCCGCCCCAGCATTTT.

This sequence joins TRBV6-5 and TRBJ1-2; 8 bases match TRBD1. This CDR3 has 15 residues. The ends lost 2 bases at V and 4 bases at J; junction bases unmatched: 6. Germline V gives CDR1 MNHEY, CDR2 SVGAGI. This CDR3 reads CASSYHGQGGYGYTF. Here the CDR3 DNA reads TGTGCCAGCAGTTACCACGGACAGGGCGGCTATGGCTACACCTTC.

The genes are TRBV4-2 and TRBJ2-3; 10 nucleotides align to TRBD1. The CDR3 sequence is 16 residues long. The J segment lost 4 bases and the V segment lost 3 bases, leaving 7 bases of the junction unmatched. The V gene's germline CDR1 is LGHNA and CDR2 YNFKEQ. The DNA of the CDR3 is TGTGCCAGCAGCCAGGGACAGGGGACCCCGGCAGATACGCAGTATTTT. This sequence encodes CASSQGQGTPADTQYF.

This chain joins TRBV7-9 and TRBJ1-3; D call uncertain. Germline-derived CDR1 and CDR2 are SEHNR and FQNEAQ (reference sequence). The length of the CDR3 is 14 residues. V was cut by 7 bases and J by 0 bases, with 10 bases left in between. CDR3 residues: CASILGGSGNTIYF. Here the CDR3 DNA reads TGTGCCAGCATTCTGGGAGGCTCTGGAAACACCATATATTTT. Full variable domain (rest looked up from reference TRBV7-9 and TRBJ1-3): DTGVSQNPRHKITKRGQNVTFRCDPISEHNRLYWYRQTLGQGPEFLTYFQNEAQLEKSRLLSDRFSAERPKGSFSTLEIQRTEQGDSAMYLCASILGGSGNTIYFGEGSWLTVV.

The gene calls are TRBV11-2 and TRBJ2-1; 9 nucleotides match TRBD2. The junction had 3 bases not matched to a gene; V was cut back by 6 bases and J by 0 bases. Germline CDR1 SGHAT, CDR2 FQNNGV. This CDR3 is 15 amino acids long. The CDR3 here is CASRNSGSSYNEQFF. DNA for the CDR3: TGTGCCAGCAGGAATAGCGGGAGCTCCTACAATGAGCAGTTCTTC.

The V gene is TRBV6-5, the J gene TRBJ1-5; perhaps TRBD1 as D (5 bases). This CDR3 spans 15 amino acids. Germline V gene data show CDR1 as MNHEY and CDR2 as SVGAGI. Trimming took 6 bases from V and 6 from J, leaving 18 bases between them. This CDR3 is CASRSGQGVGQPQHF. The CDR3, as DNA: TGTGCCAGCAGATCCGGACAAGGGGTCGGTCAGCCCCAGCATTTT.

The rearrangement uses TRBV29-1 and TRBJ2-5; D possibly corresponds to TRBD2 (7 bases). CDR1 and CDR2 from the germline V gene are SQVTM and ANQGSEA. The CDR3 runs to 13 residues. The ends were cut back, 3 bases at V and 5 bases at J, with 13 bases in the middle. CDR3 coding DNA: TGCAGCGTTGAGGGGGGGCGCCGGGAGACCCAGTACTTC. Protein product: CSVEGGRRETQYF.

CDR3 in amino acids: CASSGPQGGGYTF. Written as DNA, the CDR3 is TGTGCCAGCAGTGGGCCCCAGGGAGGCGGCTACACCTTC. The chain carries TRBV2 and TRBJ1-2, with D possibly matching TRBD1 (5 bases). Germline V gene sequence: CDR1 SNHLY, CDR2 FYNNEI. This CDR3 spans 13 amino acids. Between the trimmed V and J ends, which lost 4 bases and 8 bases, there was a span of 14 bases.

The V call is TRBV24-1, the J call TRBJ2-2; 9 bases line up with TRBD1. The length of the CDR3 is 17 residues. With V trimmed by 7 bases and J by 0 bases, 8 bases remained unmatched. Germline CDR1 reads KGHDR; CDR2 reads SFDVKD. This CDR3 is CATRKAGTGTNTGELFF. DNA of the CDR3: TGTGCCACCAGAAAGGCCGGGACAGGGACGAACACCGGGGAGCTGTTTTTT.

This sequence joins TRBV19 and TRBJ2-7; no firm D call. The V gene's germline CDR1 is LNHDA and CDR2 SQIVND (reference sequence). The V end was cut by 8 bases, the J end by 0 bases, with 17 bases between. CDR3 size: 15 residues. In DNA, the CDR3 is TGTGCCAGTGCCGCCTCTGGGCAAAACTCCTACGAGCAGTACTTC. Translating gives CASAASGQNSYEQYF.

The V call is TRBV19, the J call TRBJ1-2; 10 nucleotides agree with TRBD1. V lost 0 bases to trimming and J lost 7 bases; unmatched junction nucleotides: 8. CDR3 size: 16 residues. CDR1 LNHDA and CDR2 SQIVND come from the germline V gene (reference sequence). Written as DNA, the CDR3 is TGTGCCAGTAGTATAGATCGCGGACAGGGGGGCAGTGGCTACACCTTC. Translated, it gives CASSIDRGQGGSGYTF. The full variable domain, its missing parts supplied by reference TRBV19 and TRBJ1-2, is DGGITQSPKYLFRKEGQNVTLSCEQNLNHDAMYWYRQDPGQGLRLIYYSQIVNDFQKGDIAEGYSVSREKKESFPLTVTSAQKNPTAFYLCASSIDRGQGGSGYTFGSGTRLTVV.

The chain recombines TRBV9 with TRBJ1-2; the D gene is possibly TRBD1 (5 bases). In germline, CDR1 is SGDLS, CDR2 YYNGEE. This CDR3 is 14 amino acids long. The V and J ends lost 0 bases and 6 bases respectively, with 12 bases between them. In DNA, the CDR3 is TGTGCCAGCAGCGTAGCTTCGGGGGTCCATGGCTACACCTTC. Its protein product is CASSVASGVHGYTF.

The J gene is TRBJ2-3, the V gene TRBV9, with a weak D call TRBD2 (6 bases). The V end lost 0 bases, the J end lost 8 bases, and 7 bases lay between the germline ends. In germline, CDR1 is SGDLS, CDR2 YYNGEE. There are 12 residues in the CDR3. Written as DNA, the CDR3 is TGTGCCAGCAGCGTAGTTAGCGGTACGCAGTATTTT. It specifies CASSVVSGTQYF. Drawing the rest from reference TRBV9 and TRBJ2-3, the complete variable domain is DSGVTQTPKHLITATGQRVTLRCSPRSGDLSVYWYQQSLDQGLQFLIQYYNGEERAKGNILERFSAQQFPDLHSELNLSSLELGDSALYFCASSVVSGTQYFGPGTRLTVL.

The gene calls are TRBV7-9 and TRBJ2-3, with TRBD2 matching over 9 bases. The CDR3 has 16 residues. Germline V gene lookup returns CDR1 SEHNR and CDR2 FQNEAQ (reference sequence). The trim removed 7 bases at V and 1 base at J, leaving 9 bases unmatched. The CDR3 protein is CASTHLAGRRTDTQYF. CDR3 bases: TGTGCCAGCACCCACCTAGCGGGACGACGCACAGATACGCAGTATTTT.

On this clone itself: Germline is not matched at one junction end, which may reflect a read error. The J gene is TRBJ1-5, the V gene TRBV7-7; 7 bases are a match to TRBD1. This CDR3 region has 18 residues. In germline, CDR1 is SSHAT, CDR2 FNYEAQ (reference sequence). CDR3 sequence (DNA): TGTGCTAGCAGCCTCCGGGACAGCCACATTTATAGCAATCAGCCCCAGCATTTT. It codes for CASSLRDSHIYSNQPQHF.

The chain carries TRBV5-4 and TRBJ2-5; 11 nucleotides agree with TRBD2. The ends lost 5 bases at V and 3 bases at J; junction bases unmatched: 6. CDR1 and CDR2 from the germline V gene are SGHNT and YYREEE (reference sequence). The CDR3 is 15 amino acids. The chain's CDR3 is CASRTGLAVKETQYF. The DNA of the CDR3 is TGTGCCAGCAGGACGGGACTAGCGGTAAAAGAGACCCAGTACTTC.

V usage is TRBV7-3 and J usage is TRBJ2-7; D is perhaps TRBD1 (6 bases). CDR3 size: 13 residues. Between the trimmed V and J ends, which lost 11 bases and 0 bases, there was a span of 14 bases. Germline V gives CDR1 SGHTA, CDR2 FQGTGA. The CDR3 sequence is CAYGNRDSYEQYF. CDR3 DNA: TGTGCCTATGGTAACAGGGACTCCTACGAGCAGTACTTC.

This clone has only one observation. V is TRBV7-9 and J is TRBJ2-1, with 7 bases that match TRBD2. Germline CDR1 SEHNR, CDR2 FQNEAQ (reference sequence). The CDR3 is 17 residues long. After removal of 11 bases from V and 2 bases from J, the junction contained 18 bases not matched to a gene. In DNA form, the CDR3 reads TGTGCCCCGGCCAGCCCTGTGACGGGGAGGGCCTACAATGAGCAGTTCTTC. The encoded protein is CAPASPVTGRAYNEQFF.

The CDR3: CASSAQAGTVNGYTF. The DNA of the CDR3 is TGTGCCAGCAGCGCCCAAGCCGGGACAGTGAATGGCTACACCTTC. The chain combines TRBV9 with TRBJ1-2; the match to TRBD1 covers 7 bases. The CDR3 spans 15 residues. Trimming at V came to 3 bases and at J to 6 bases, leaving 11 bases not matched to a gene. Germline V gene data show CDR1 as SGDLS and CDR2 as YYNGEE. Complete variable domain (other parts from reference TRBV9 and TRBJ1-2): DSGVTQTPKHLITATGQRVTLRCSPRSGDLSVYWYQQSLDQGLQFLIQYYNGEERAKGNILERFSAQQFPDLHSELNLSSLELGDSALYFCASSAQAGTVNGYTFGSGTRLTVV.

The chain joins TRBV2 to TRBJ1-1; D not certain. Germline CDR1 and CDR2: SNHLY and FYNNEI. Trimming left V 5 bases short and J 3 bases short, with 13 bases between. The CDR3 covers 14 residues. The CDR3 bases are TGTGCCAGCAGTCCAGGCGCCTATGACACTGAAGCTTTCTTT. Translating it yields CASSPGAYDTEAFF.

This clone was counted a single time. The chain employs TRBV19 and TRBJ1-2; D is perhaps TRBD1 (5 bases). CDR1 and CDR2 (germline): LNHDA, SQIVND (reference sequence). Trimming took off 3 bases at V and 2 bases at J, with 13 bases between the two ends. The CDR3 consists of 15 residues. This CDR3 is CASSIGGGGNYGYTF. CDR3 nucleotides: TGTGCCAGTAGTATCGGGGGTGGAGGCAACTATGGCTACACCTTC.

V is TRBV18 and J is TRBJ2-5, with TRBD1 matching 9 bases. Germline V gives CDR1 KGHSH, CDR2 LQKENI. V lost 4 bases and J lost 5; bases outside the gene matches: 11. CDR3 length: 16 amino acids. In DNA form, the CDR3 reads TGTGCCAGCTCACACACTCCGGGACAGGGTCTTGAGACCCAGTACTTC. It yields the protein CASSHTPGQGLETQYF.

The CDR3 spells CASGGSNAYEQYF. CDR3 bases: TGCGCCAGCGGAGGATCAAACGCCTACGAGCAGTACTTC. The V and J genes are TRBV10-1 and TRBJ2-7, with D perhaps TRBD2 (5 bases). This CDR3 is 13 amino acids long. Germline V lookup: CDR1 WNHNN, CDR2 SYGVQD (reference sequence). Trimming left V 8 bases short and J 2 bases short, with 13 bases between.

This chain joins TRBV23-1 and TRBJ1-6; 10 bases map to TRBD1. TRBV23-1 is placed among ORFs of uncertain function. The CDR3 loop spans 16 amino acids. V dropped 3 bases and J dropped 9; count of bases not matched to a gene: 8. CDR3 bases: TGCGCCAGCAGTCAGCCGGGACAGGGGATTCGTTCACCCCTCCACTTT. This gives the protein CASSQPGQGIRSPLHF.

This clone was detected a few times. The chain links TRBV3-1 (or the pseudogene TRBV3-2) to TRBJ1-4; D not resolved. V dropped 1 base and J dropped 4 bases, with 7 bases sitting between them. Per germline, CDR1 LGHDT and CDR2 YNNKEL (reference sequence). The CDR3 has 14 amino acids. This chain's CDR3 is CASSQVLYNEKLFF. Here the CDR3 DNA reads TGTGCCAGCAGCCAAGTCCTGTATAATGAAAAACTGTTTTTT.

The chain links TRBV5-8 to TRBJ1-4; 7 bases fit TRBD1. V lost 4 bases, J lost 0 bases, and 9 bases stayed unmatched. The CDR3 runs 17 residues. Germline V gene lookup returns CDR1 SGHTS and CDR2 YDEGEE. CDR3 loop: CASSPWRRGPTNEKLFF. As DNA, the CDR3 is TGTGCCAGCAGCCCCTGGAGGAGGGGGCCAACTAATGAAAAACTGTTTTTT.

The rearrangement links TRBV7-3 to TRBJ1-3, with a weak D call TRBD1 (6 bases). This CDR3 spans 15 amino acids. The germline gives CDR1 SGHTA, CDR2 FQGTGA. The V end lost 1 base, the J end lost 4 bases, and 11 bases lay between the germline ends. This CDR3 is CASSLMPGEGNTIYF. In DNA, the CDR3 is TGTGCCAGCAGCTTAATGCCAGGGGAAGGAAACACCATATATTTT.

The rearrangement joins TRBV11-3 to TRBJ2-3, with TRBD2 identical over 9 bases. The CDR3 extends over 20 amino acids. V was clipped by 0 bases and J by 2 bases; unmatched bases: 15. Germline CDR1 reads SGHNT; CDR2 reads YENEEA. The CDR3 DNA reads TGTGCCAGCAGCTTAGATCTAGCAGCGGGGGGCGCCCCTTCCACAGATACGCAGTATTTT. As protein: CASSLDLAAGGAPSTDTQYF.

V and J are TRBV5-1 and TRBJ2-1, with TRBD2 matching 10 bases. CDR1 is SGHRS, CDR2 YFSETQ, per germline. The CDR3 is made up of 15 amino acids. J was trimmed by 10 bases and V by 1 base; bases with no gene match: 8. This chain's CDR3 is CASSLNSGRLGEQFF. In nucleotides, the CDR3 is TGCGCCAGCAGCTTGAATAGCGGGAGGCTTGGCGAGCAGTTCTTC.

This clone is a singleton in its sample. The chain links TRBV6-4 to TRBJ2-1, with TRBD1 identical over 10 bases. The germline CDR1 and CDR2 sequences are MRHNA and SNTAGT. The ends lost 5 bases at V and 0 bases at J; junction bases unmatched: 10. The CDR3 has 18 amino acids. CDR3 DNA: TGTGCCAGCAGTCCAACGTTAGGGACAGGGGACTCCTACAATGAGCAGTTCTTC. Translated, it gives CASSPTLGTGDSYNEQFF.

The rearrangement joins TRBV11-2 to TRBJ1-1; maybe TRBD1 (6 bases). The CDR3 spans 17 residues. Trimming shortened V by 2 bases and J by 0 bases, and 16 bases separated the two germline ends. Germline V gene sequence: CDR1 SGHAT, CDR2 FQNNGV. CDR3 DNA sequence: TGTGCCAGCAGCTTAAGGGGGGGTTTGGAGGTGAACACTGAAGCTTTCTTT. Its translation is CASSLRGGLEVNTEAFF.